The next 19 T cell receptor beta chains were all read from a single sample in a study of OX40 agonist ivuxolimab in advanced cancers. TCRdb's table, derived via immunoSEQ multiplex PCR, lists solely in-frame clones and lacks some. The table shows tens of thousands of clones, with over 75% occurring only once. The starting material was CD4+ or CD8+ T cells sorted from blood, obtained in a trial of the OX40 agonist ivuxolimab. The receptors derive from an adult with an advanced solid tumor such as melanoma, head and neck, liver or kidney cancer.

This clone was seen just once. The chain has TRBV28 and TRBJ1-2, with TRBD1 matching over 9 bases. The CDR3 totals 16 residues. With V trimmed by 4 bases and J by 4 bases, 10 bases remained unmatched. Per the germline V gene, CDR1 is MDHEN and CDR2 is SYDVKM. The CDR3 protein is CASSSMAGTGRYGYTF. CDR3 nucleotide sequence: TGTGCCAGCAGTTCAATGGCGGGGACAGGGCGCTATGGCTACACCTTC.

J is TRBJ1-6 and V is TRBV11-2, with D possibly TRBD1 on 6 matching bases. Deletions cut 2 bases from V and 7 bases from J, with 12 bases between. The CDR3 extends over 15 amino acids. Per germline, CDR1 SGHAT and CDR2 FQNNGV. CDR3 protein: CASSLSAGDNSPLHF. The CDR3, as DNA: TGTGCCAGCAGCTTATCTGCAGGGGACAATTCACCCCTCCACTTT.

This chain uses TRBV28 with TRBJ1-2; weak D call: TRBD1 (5 bases). The CDR3 is 14 amino acids. With 3 bases removed from V and 7 bases from J, the gap between germline ends came to 15 bases. Germline-derived CDR1 and CDR2 are MDHEN and SYDVKM. The CDR3 DNA is TGTGCCAGCAGTTTGGGGGGTGTGAATCGTGGCTACACCTTC. Residues: CASSLGGVNRGYTF.

The chain has TRBV6-4 and TRBJ2-3; D might be TRBD1 (6 bases). V dropped 6 bases and J dropped 11 bases, with 15 bases sitting between them. Germline V gives CDR1 MRHNA, CDR2 SNTAGT. CDR3 size: 12 residues. Written as DNA, the CDR3 is TGTGCCAGCAGGGGGGCTTCCCATGGGCAGTATTTT. Its translation is CASRGASHGQYF.

The gene calls are TRBV21-1 and TRBJ2-3; TRBD2, the D gene given by the table, was not confirmed from the DNA. TRBV21-1 counts as a pseudogene. The CDR3 is 14 amino acids. The CDR3 loop reads CASSNRESTDTQYF. CDR3 nucleotide sequence: TGTGCCAGCAGCAACCGGGAAAGCACAGATACGCAGTATTTT.

The CDR3 region is CASRPRGANSPLHF. DNA of the CDR3: TGTGCCAGCAGACCCCGCGGGGCAAATTCACCCCTCCACTTT. The rearrangement joins TRBV11-2 to TRBJ1-6; possible D gene TRBD1, 5 bases. Trimming left V 6 bases short and J 7 bases short, with 13 bases between. CDR3 length: 14 amino acids. Germline CDR1 SGHAT, CDR2 FQNNGV.

V is TRBV28 and J is TRBJ2-7; tentative D call: TRBD2 (6 bases). The CDR3 totals 15 residues. Germline loops: CDR1 MDHEN, CDR2 SYDVKM. Deletions cut 7 bases from V and 0 bases from J, with 16 bases between. The CDR3 region has the DNA TGTGCCAGCATAACCGGGGGTGCTAGCTCCTACGAGCAGTACTTC. Amino acids: CASITGGASSYEQYF. The variable domain in full, with the rest retrieved from reference TRBV28 and TRBJ2-7, is DVKVTQSSRYLVKRTGEKVFLECVQDMDHENMFWYRQDPGLGLRLIYFSYDVKMKEKGDIPEGYSVSREKKERFSLILESASTNQTSMYLCASITGGASSYEQYFGPGTRLTVT.

This rearrangement joins TRBV27 to TRBJ2-1, with D possibly matching TRBD2 (5 bases). This CDR3 has 16 amino acids. Trimming removed 0 bases at V and 1 base at J, with 10 bases between. CDR1 and CDR2 (germline): MNHEY, SMNVEV (reference sequence). CDR3 DNA sequence: TGTGCCAGCAGTTTATCCCCTGAGCGGTCCTACAATGAGCAGTTCTTC. Encoded protein: CASSLSPERSYNEQFF.

The chain links TRBV6-6 to TRBJ1-2; D not resolved. Germline V gene lookup returns CDR1 MNHNY and CDR2 SVGAGI (reference sequence). V was clipped by 0 bases and J by 1 base, with 9 bases between them. The CDR3 length is 15 residues. For the CDR3, the DNA is TGTGCCAGCAGTTACTCTCCCCCGAGTAACTATGGCTACACCTTC. Translating it yields CASSYSPPSNYGYTF.

The V and J genes are TRBV5-6 and TRBJ2-3; D is unclear. This CDR3 has 12 residues. Germline CDR1 is SGHDT and CDR2 is YYEEEE. V lost 0 bases and J 7 bases, leaving 6 bases between the germline ends. CDR3 nucleotide sequence: TGTGCCAGCAGCTTGGCCCCAAATACGCAGTATTTT. Protein: CASSLAPNTQYF.

This sequence joins TRBV14 and TRBJ1-3; tentatively, D is TRBD1 (5 bases). Per the germline V gene, CDR1 is SGHDN and CDR2 is FVKESK. Trimming left V 1 base short and J 1 base short, with 11 bases between. The CDR3 length is 16 residues. DNA for the CDR3: TGTGCCAGCAGCCAAGTCGGAGGGGAGTCTGGAAACACCATATATTTT. It specifies CASSQVGGESGNTIYF.

The V and J genes are TRBV7-2 and TRBJ2-1; D gene ambiguous. Germline loops: CDR1 SGHTA, CDR2 FQGNSA. V was cut by 3 bases and J by 2 bases, with 11 bases left in between. The CDR3 contains 15 residues. In nucleotides, the CDR3 is TGTGCCAGCAGCTTGCAACTTGGGGCCTACAATGAGCAGTTCTTC. Translation gives CASSLQLGAYNEQFF.

V is TRBV7-2 and J is TRBJ2-1, with D possibly being TRBD1 (6 bases). Germline V CDR1 and CDR2: SGHTA, FQGNSA. V shed 4 bases and J shed 5 bases, with 12 bases lying between them. This CDR3 comprises 14 residues. CDR3 sequence reads: CASSYPGTNNEQFF. As DNA, the CDR3 is TGTGCCAGCAGCTACCCCGGGACAAACAATGAGCAGTTCTTC.

The chain carries TRBV7-2 and TRBJ2-3, with TRBD2 matching 10 bases. Germline loops: CDR1 SGHTA, CDR2 FQGNSA. There are 16 residues in the CDR3. With V trimmed by 3 bases and J by 1 base, 4 bases remained unmatched. DNA of the CDR3: TGTGCCAGCAGCTTCGGAACTAGCGGGGGCACAGATACGCAGTATTTT. It yields the protein CASSFGTSGGTDTQYF.

V and J are TRBV28 and TRBJ1-2, with D tentatively TRBD1 (6 bases). Trimming cost V 7 bases and J 1 base, with 25 bases left between them. CDR3 length equals 18 residues. The germline V gene encodes CDR1 MDHEN and CDR2 SYDVKM. The CDR3 DNA is TGTGCCAGCACCGGCCTTGGGGGGGCGACAAACTTTAACTATGGCTACACCTTC. Residues: CASTGLGGATNFNYGYTF.

The chain links TRBV30 to TRBJ1-4, with a possible D match to TRBD1 (6 bases). Germline assignment: CDR1 GTSNPN and CDR2 SVGIG (reference sequence). V was clipped by 4 bases and J by 0 bases, with 18 bases between them. The CDR3 runs 17 residues. The CDR3 region has the DNA TGTGCCTGGAAATCCCCCCTGGGGGGCCCAACTAATGAAAAACTGTTTTTT. This encodes CAWKSPLGGPTNEKLFF.

The chain employs TRBV12-5 and TRBJ2-5; the match to TRBD1 covers 8 bases. Trimming took 6 bases from V and 2 from J; bases not matched to a gene: 5. CDR3 length equals 14 residues. Germline CDR1 and CDR2: LGHNT and FRNRAP. The CDR3 spells CASGRGQDQETQYF. The CDR3 DNA reads as TGTGCTAGTGGGAGGGGACAGGATCAAGAGACCCAGTACTTC.

V and J are TRBV27 and TRBJ1-1; 9 bases match TRBD1. This CDR3 has 18 residues. Germline V gene data show CDR1 as MNHEY and CDR2 as SMNVEV (reference sequence). After removal of 6 bases from V and 4 bases from J, the junction contained 18 bases not matched to a gene. CDR3 residues: CASSFTTGTGMYSTEAFF. Here the CDR3 DNA reads TGTGCCAGCAGCTTTACCACCGGGACAGGGATGTATAGCACTGAAGCTTTCTTT.

The rearrangement joins TRBV7-2 to TRBJ2-7, with no clear D. V shed 5 bases and J shed 0 bases, with 5 bases lying between them. CDR1 and CDR2 (germline): SGHTA, FQGNSA. The CDR3 loop spans 12 amino acids. The CDR3 nucleotides are TGTGCCAGCAGCCAGCTCTCCTACGAGCAGTACTTC. Amino acid sequence: CASSQLSYEQYF.